In this sample, the clone carrying this T cell receptor (beta chain) turned up a few times. Its antigen is unidentified. Trimming shortened V by 3 bases and J by 3 bases, and 8 bases separated the two germline ends. The CDR3 runs 14 residues. The sample comes from a study of T-cell memory formation after mild COVID-19. Study findings and constraints: Prior to infection, memory already included some responding clones, suggesting cross-reactive memory joined.

From the 5' RACE reads, TCRdb called clonotypes with MiXCR, one entry per CDR3 protein. Of about 400,000 distinct CDR3 sequences listed, about 24% were seen once; the top ten hold roughly 8.7%. What was sequenced was PBMCs or a T cell subset sorted from them (not recorded which). The chain joins TRBV12-3 or TRBV12-4 to TRBJ1-4; D not resolved. The TCR comes from an adult woman who had mild COVID-19 (a few samples of this study predate the infection). Cell type and time point are not known. CDR3 DNA sequence: TGTGCCAGCAGTTTTTCCACAGCTAATGAAAAACTGTTTTTT. It yields the protein CASSFSTANEKLFF.